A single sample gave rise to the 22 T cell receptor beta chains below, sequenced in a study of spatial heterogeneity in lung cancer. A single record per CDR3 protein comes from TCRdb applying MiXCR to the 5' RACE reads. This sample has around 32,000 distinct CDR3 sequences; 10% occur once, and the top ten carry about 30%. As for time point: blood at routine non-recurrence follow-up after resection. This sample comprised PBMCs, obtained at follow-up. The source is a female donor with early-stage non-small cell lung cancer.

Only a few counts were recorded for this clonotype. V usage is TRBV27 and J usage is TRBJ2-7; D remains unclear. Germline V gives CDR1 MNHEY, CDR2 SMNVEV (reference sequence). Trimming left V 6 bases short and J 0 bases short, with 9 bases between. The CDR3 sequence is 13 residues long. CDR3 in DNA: TGTGCCAGCAGCCCTTATGCCTCCTACGAGCAGTACTTC. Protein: CASSPYASYEQYF.

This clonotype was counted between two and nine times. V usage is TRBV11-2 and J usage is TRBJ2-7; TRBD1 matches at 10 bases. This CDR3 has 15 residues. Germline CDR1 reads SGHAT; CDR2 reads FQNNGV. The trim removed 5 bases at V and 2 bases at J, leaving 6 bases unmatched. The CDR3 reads CASSLGTGDTYEQYF. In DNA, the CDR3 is TGTGCCAGCAGCCTGGGGACAGGGGACACCTACGAGCAGTACTTC.

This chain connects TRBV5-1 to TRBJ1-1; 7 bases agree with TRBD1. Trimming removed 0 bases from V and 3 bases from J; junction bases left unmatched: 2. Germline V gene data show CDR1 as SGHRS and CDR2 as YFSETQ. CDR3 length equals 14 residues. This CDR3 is CASSLGQGYTEAFF. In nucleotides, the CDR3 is TGCGCCAGCAGCTTGGGACAGGGCTACACTGAAGCTTTCTTT.

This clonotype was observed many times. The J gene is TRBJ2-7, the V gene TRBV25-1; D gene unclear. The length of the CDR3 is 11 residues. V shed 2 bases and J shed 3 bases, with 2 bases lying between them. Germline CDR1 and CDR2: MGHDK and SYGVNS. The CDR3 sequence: CASSEGYEQYF. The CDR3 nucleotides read TGTGCCAGCAGTGAAGGCTACGAGCAGTACTTC.

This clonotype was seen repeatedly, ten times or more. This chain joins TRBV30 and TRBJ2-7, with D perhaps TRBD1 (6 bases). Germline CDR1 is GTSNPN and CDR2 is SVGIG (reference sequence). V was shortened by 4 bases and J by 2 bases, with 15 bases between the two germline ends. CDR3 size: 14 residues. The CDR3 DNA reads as TGTGCCTGGACGAGGGTGGACAGAACCTACGAGCAGTACTTC. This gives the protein CAWTRVDRTYEQYF.

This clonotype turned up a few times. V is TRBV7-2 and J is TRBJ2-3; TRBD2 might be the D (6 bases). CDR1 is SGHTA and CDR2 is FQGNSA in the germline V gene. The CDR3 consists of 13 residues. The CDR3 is CAAGTSSTDTQYF. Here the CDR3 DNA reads TGTGCGGCGGGGACTTCTAGCACAGATACGCAGTATTTT.

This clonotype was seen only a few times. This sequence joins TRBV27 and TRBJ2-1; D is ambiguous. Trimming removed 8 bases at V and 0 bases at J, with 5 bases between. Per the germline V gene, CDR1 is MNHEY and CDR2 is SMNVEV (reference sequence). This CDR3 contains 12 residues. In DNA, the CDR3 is TGTGCCAGCTGCTCCTCCTACAATGAGCAGTTCTTC. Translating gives CASCSSYNEQFF.

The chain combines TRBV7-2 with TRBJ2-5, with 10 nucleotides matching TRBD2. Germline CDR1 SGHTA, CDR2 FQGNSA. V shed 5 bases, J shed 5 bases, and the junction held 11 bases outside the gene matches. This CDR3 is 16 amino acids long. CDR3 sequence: CASSPSSGGFLETQYF. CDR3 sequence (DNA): TGTGCCAGCAGCCCGAGTAGCGGGGGGTTTCTGGAGACCCAGTACTTC.

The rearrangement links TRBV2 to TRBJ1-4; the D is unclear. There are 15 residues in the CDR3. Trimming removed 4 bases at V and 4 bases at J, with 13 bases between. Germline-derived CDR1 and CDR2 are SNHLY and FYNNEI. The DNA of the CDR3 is TGTGCCAGCAGTGCCCGGGGTCTATTTAATGAAAAACTGTTTTTT. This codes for CASSARGLFNEKLFF.

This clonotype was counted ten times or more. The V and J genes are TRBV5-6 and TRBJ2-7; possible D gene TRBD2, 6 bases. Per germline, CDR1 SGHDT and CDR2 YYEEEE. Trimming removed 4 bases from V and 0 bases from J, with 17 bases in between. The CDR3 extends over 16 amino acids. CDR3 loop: CASSPLGGSPSYEQYF. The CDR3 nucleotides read TGTGCCAGCAGCCCCCTCGGGGGATCCCCCTCCTACGAGCAGTACTTC.

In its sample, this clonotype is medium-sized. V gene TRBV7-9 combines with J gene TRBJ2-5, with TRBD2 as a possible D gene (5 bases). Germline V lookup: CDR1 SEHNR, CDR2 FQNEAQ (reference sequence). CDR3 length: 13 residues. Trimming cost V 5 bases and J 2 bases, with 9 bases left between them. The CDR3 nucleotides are TGTGCCAGCAGCCCGGGAACACAAGAGACCCAGTACTTC. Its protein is CASSPGTQETQYF.

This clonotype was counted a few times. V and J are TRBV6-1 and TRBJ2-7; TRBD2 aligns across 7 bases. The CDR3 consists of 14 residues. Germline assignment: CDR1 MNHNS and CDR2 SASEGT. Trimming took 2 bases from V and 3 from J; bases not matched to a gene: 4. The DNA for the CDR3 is TGTGCCAGCAGTGAAAGCCTAGCGGACTACGAGCAGTACTTC. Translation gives CASSESLADYEQYF.

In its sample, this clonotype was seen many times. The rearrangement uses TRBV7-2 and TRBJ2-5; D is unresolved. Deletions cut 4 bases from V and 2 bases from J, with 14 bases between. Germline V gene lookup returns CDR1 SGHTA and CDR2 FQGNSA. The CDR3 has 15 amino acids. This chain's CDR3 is CASSSGRGGQETQYF. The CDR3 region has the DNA TGTGCCAGCAGCTCCGGCAGAGGCGGACAAGAGACCCAGTACTTC. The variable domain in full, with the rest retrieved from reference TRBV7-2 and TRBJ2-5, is GAGVSQSPSNKVTEKGKDVELRCDPISGHTALYWYRQSLGQGLEFLIYFQGNSAPDKSGLPSDRFSAERTGGSVSTLTIQRTQQEDSAVYLCASSSGRGGQETQYFGPGTRLLVL.

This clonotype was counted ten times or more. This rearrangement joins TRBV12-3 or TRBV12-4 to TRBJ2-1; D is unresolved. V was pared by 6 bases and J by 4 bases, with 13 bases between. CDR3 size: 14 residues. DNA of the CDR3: TGTGCCAGCAGCCCCGGTGGGGATTACAATGAGCAGTTCTTC. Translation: CASSPGGDYNEQFF.

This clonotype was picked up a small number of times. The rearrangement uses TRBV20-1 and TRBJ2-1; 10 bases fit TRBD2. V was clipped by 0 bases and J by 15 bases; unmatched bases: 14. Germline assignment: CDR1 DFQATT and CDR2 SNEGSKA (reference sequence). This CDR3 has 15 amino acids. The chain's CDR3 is CSARDWLAGAYRLFF. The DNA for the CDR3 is TGCAGTGCTAGAGATTGGCTAGCGGGGGCTTACCGTCTGTTCTTC.

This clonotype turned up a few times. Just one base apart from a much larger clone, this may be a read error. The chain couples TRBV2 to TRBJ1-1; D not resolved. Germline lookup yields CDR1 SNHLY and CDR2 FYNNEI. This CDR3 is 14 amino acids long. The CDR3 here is CVSSEVSMNTEAFF. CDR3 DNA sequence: TGTGTCAGCAGTGAAGTCTCCATGAACACTGAAGCTTTCTTT.

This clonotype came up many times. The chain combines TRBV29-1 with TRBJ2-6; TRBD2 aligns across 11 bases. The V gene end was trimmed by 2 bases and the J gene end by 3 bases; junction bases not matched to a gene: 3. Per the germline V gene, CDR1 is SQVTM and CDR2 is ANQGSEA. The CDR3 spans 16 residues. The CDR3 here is CSVELAGGYGANVLTF. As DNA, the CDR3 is TGCAGCGTTGAACTAGCGGGGGGTTATGGGGCCAACGTCCTGACTTTC.

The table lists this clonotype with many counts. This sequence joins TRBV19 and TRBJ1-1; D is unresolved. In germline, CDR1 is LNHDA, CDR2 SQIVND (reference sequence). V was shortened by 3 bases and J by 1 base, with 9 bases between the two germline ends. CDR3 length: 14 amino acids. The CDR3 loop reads CASSMLTRNTEAFF. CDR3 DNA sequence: TGTGCCAGTAGTATGCTCACCAGGAACACTGAAGCTTTCTTT.

The CDR3 here is CASSLDPNARLFF. In DNA form, the CDR3 reads TGTGCCAGCAGTTTAGACCCTAATGCAAGACTGTTTTTT. This chain joins TRBV12-3 or TRBV12-4 and TRBJ1-4, with D unresolved. V gave up 1 base and J gave up 13 bases, with 13 bases separating them. CDR3 length equals 13 residues.

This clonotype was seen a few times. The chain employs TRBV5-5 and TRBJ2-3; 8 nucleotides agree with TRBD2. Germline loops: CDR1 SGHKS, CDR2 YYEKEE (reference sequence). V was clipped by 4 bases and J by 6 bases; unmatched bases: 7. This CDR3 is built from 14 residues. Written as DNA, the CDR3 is TGTGCCAGCAGCCTACGGACTAGCCGGGATACGCAGTATTTT. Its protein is CASSLRTSRDTQYF.

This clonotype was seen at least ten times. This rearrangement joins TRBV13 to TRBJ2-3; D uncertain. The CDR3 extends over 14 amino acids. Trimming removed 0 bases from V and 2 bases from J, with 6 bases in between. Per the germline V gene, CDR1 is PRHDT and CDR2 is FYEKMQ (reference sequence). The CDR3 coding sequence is TGTGCCAGCAGCTTAGGCCTCACCACAGATACGCAGTATTTT. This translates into CASSLGLTTDTQYF.

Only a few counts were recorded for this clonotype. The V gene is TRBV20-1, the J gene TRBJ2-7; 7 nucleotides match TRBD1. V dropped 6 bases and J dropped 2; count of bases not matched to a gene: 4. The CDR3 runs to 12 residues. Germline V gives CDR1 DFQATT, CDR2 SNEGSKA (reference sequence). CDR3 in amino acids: CSAGQGAYEQYF. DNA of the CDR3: TGCAGTGCCGGGCAGGGGGCCTACGAGCAGTACTTC.